This is a list of T cell receptor beta chains from one sample in a study of blood T cell repertoires in COVID-19. Clones were sequenced by immunoSEQ multiplex PCR, and TCRdb holds only the in-frame ones, with some missing. The repertoire has 200,000 to 250,000 clones, around 81% of them found once; the top ten carry around 6%. The specimen sequenced was peripheral blood. These receptors were collected from a woman aged 65 to 85 with acute or convalescent COVID-19. The CDR3 runs from the conserved cysteine through the conserved F or W. D genes are given only for firm matches. Clone size is stated in some rows and not others, as once, few, many or a class when expanded.

j_call,clone_size,d_call,v_call,cdr3_aa,cdr3_nt
TRBJ1-4,.,.,TRBV5-4,CASRGQWNEKLFF,TGTGCCAGCAGGGGCCAGTGGAATGAAAAACTGTTTTTT
TRBJ1-3,.,.,TRBV20-1,CSASRPGASSGNTIYF,TGCAGTGCTAGTCGCCCAGGGGCCTCCTCTGGAAACACCATATATTTT
TRBJ1-5,few,TRBD1,TRBV28,CASSLSGTGHGNQPQHF,TGTGCCAGCAGTTTGTCCGGGACAGGGCATGGCAATCAGCCCCAGCATTTT
TRBJ1-6,.,TRBD1,TRBV27,CASSPHRDRDSPLHF,TGTGCCAGCAGTCCCCACCGGGACAGGGATTCACCCCTCCACTTT
TRBJ2-1,.,.,TRBV2,CASSARPGTQNNEQFF,TGTGCCAGCAGTGCCAGACCCGGGACTCAGAACAATGAGCAGTTCTTC
TRBJ1-1,.,.,TRBV29-1,CSVSVGGRGTTEAFF,TGCAGCGTCTCCGTGGGGGGGCGAGGGACGACTGAAGCTTTCTTT
TRBJ2-4,.,.,TRBV2,CASSDIRVQGNIQYF,TGTGCCAGCAGTGATATTAGGGTTCAGGGGAACATTCAGTACTTC
TRBJ2-5,.,TRBD1,TRBV9,CASSVGGGTGQETQYF,TGTGCCAGCAGCGTAGGAGGCGGGACAGGGCAAGAGACCCAGTACTTC
TRBJ2-2,.,TRBD1,TRBV5-1,CASSQGARDTGELFF,TGCGCCAGCAGCCAGGGGGCCCGGGACACCGGGGAGCTGTTTTTT
TRBJ2-2,few,.,TRBV20-1,CSASKNTNTGELFF,TGCAGTGCTAGTAAAAACACGAACACCGGGGAGCTGTTTTTT
TRBJ1-1,once,TRBD1,TRBV7-8,CASSFFERGLGTEAFF,TGTGCCAGCAGCTTCTTTGAAAGGGGGCTGGGAACTGAAGCTTTCTTT
TRBJ1-5,.,TRBD1,TRBV28,CASRARQGVYQPQHF,TGTGCCAGCAGGGCTAGACAGGGTGTTTATCAGCCCCAGCATTTT
TRBJ1-2,.,.,TRBV19,CASSLTWTANDYGYTF,TGTGCCAGTAGTCTCACTTGGACAGCTAACGACTATGGCTACACCTTC
TRBJ2-2,few,.,TRBV5-1,CASRGQTNTGELFF,TGCGCCAGCAGGGGCCAGACGAACACCGGGGAGCTGTTTTTT
TRBJ1-6,.,TRBD1,TRBV10-3,CAIQGQGAGNSPLHF,TGTGCCATCCAGGGACAGGGGGCCGGGAATTCACCCCTCCACTTT
TRBJ1-2,.,.,TRBV14,CASSMALAGYTF,TGTGCCAGCAGCATGGCCCTAGCTGGCTACACCTTC
TRBJ1-1,few,TRBD1,TRBV7-9,CAASTGVRAFF,TGTGCCGCTTCAACAGGGGTAAGAGCTTTCTTT
TRBJ2-1,.,.,TRBV13,CASSLAGEARGSYNEQFF,TGTGCCAGCAGCTTAGCGGGAGAGGCGCGAGGCTCCTACAATGAGCAGTTCTTC
TRBJ2-3,.,TRBD2,TRBV7-3,CASSGTSGITDTQYF,TGTGCCAGCAGCGGGACTAGCGGCATCACAGATACGCAGTATTTT
TRBJ2-7,.,TRBD1,TRBV29-1,CSVEGIPDRGYEQYF,TGCAGCGTTGAAGGGATCCCGGACAGGGGATACGAGCAGTACTTC
TRBJ2-5,.,TRBD2,TRBV24-1,CATSALAGGPRETQYF,TGTGCCACCAGTGCTTTAGCGGGAGGGCCTAGGGAGACCCAGTACTTC
TRBJ1-2,.,TRBD1,TRBV28,CASSTNPQGTMGYTF,TGTGCCAGCAGCACAAATCCACAGGGGACCATGGGCTACACCTTC